This T cell receptor (beta chain) appears in the sequencing data of a study of OX40 agonist ivuxolimab in advanced cancers. About the research overall: An agonistic anti-OX40 (CD134) antibody, ivuxolimab, was used to treat the patients. Whole-study findings and limits: Expanded clones tended on average to be more numerous among CD8+ T cells than CD4+.

To note about this clone: The target antigen is unknown.

Assay used: immunoSEQ multiplex PCR; TCRdb lists only in-frame clones, some missing. This table holds fewer than 95,000 clones, just over 90% found once. The V gene's germline CDR1 is SGHNT and CDR2 YYREEE (reference sequence). V lost 3 bases, J lost 3 bases, and 16 bases lay in between. This CDR3 region has 16 residues. This TCR was recovered from an adult with an advanced solid tumor such as melanoma, head and neck, liver or kidney cancer. The material sequenced was CD4+ or CD8+ T cells sorted from blood, taken in a trial of the OX40 agonist ivuxolimab. This chain links TRBV5-4 with TRBJ2-1; D is perhaps TRBD2 (7 bases). CDR3 nucleotides: TGTGCCAGCAGCTCCCCCCGGGGGGCTAACTACAATGAGCAGTTCTTC. Translating gives CASSSPRGANYNEQFF.